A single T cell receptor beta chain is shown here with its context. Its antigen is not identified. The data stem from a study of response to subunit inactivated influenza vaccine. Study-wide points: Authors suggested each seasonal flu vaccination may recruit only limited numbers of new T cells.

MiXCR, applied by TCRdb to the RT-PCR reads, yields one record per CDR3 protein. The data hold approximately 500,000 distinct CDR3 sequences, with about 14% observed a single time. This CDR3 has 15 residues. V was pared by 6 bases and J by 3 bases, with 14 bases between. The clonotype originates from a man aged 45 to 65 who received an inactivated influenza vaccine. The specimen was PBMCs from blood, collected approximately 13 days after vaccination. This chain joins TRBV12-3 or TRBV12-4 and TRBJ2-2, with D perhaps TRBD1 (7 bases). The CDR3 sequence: CASREGAIDTGELFF. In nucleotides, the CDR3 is TGTGCCAGCAGGGAGGGGGCGATTGACACCGGGGAGCTGTTTTTT.